These 5 T cell receptor beta chains were all obtained from the same sample, sequenced in a study of cytomegalovirus exposure and HLA in healthy donors. With 60 Vbeta and 13 Jbeta primers, the PCR was carried out. Sequencing was performed with immunoSEQ multiplex PCR; in TCRdb, only in-frame clones are kept and a portion is missing. Recorded for this sample: approximately 58,000 clones. The sample comprised PBMCs. Receptors originate from a woman aged 18 to 35 in good health and CMV-seronegative.

The chain is built from TRBV5-1 and TRBJ1-1; 9 bases agree with TRBD1. V dropped 7 bases and J dropped 2; count of bases not matched to a gene: 3. CDR1 is SGHRS and CDR2 is YFSETQ in the germline V gene. The CDR3 is 13 amino acids. CDR3 DNA sequence: TGCGCCAGCTCAACAGGGGGCAACACTGAAGCTTTCTTT. Translating gives CASSTGGNTEAFF. Complete variable domain (other parts from reference TRBV5-1 and TRBJ1-1): KAGVTQTPRYLIKTRGQQVTLSCSPISGHRSVSWYQQTPGQGLQFLFEYFSETQRNKGNFPGRFSGRQFSNSRSEMNVSTLELGDSALYLCASSTGGNTEAFFGQGTRLTVV.

The J gene is TRBJ2-7, the V gene TRBV10-3, with TRBD1 identical over 7 bases. This CDR3 comprises 15 residues. After removal of 3 bases from V and 9 bases from J, the junction contained 14 bases not matched to a gene. From germline, CDR1 is ENHRY and CDR2 SYGVKD. The CDR3 reads CAISDRQGGRAGQYF. The CDR3 region has the DNA TGTGCCATCAGTGACCGACAGGGCGGGCGCGCCGGGCAGTACTTC.

The V and J genes are TRBV30 and TRBJ1-3; D uncertain. Germline V gene sequence: CDR1 GTSNPN, CDR2 SVGIG (reference sequence). The V end was cut by 5 bases, the J end by 0 bases, with 20 bases between. The CDR3 consists of 17 residues. CDR3 DNA: TGTGCCTGGTCGGGAGACTCCGAGGTTCACTCTGGAAACACCATATATTTT. Encoded protein: CAWSGDSEVHSGNTIYF. Full variable domain (outside the CDR3, taken from reference TRBV30 and TRBJ1-3): SQTIHQWPATLVQPVGSPLSLECTVEGTSNPNLYWYRQAAGRGLQLLFYSVGIGQISSEVPQNLSASRPQDRQFILSSKKLLLSDSGFYLCAWSGDSEVHSGNTIYFGEGSWLTVV.

The gene calls are TRBV13 and TRBJ1-2; D unresolved. The V gene's germline CDR1 is PRHDT and CDR2 FYEKMQ (reference sequence). The CDR3 is 12 residues long. V lost 2 bases to trimming and J lost 6 bases, with 7 bases between them. The CDR3 loop is CASSLLGDGYTF. CDR3 nucleotides: TGTGCCAGCAGCTTATTAGGAGATGGCTACACCTTC.

V and J are TRBV18 and TRBJ2-3, with 7 bases aligning to TRBD1. The CDR3 runs to 17 residues. Germline CDR1 is KGHSH and CDR2 is LQKENI. J gave up 5 bases and V 3 bases, and 14 bases lay outside the gene matches. CDR3 nucleotide sequence: TGTGCCAGCTCACCCTTAGACAGGGCCTTCCAAGGAGATACGCAGTATTTT. Its protein product is CASSPLDRAFQGDTQYF. Using reference TRBV18 and TRBJ2-3 for the parts outside the CDR3, the full variable domain is NAGVMQNPRHLVRRRGQEARLRCSPMKGHSHVYWYRQLPEEGLKFMVYLQKENIIDESGMPKERFSAEFPKEGPSILRIQQVVRGDSAAYFCASSPLDRAFQGDTQYFGPGTRLTVL.